This T cell receptor (beta chain) emerged from a study of T cell changes during pregnancy in multiple sclerosis. This clone is medium-sized within its sample. In the same sample, other DNA sequences code for this CDR3. Data came from immunoSEQ multiplex PCR; TCRdb stores just in-frame clones and leaves some out. The sample includes 25,000 to 35,000 clones, 80% to 90% seen only once; the top ten take about 10%. The clonotype was recovered from a female donor with multiple sclerosis, enrolled in a pregnancy study. The source was CD8+ T cells from peripheral blood mononuclear cells, collected in the second trimester of pregnancy.

The DNA of the CDR3 is TGTGCCAGCAGCCCCTATGACAGGGGGCTCTACGAGCAGTACTTC. Encoded protein: CASSPYDRGLYEQYF. The rearrangement joins TRBV7-8 to TRBJ2-7, with TRBD1 matching over 10 bases. CDR3 length equals 15 residues. The V gene end was trimmed by 5 bases and the J gene end by 3 bases; junction bases not matched to a gene: 7. From germline, CDR1 is SGHVS and CDR2 FQNEAQ.